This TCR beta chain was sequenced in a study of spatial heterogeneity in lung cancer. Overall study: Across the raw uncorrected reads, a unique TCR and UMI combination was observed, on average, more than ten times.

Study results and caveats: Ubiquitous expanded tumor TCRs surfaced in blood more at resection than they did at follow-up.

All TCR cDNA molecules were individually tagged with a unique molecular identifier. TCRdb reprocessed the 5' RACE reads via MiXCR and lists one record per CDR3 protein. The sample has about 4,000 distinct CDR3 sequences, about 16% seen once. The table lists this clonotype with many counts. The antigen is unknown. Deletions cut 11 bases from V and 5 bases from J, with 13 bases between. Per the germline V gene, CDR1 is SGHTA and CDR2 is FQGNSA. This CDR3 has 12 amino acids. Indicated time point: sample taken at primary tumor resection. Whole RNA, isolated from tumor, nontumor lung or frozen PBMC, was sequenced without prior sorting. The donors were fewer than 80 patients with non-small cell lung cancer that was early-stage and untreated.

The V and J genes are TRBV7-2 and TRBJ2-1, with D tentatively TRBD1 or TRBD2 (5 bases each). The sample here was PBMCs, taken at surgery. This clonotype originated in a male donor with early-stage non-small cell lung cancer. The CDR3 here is CAGPGTHNEQFF. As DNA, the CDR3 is TGTGCCGGCCCCGGGACCCACAATGAGCAGTTCTTC. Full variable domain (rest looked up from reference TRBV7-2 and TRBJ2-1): GAGVSQSPSNKVTEKGKDVELRCDPISGHTALYWYRQSLGQGLEFLIYFQGNSAPDKSGLPSDRFSAERTGGSVSTLTIQRTQQEDSAVYLCAGPGTHNEQFFGPGTRLTVL.